The 7 T cell receptor beta chains presented below share a single source sample, sequenced in a study of blood T cells in healthy people across ages. The use of a sample-barcoded 5' primer and a J-beta primer mix characterized a second PCR of roughly 7 to 11 cycles. TCRdb reprocessed the 5' RACE reads via MiXCR and lists one record per CDR3 protein. The sample carries over 1,500,000 distinct CDR3 sequences, roughly two fifths recorded once. Input material: blood. The source of these receptors is a human donor in good health.

In the case of this clonotype: A junction end diverges from the germline sequence, so it may reflect a read error. The V and J genes are TRBV6-2 or TRBV6-3 and TRBJ2-5, with D perhaps TRBD1 (5 bases). This CDR3 contains 14 residues. CDR1 MNHEY and CDR2 SVGEGT come from the germline V gene. The CDR3 sequence: CASSSTPRAETQCF. CDR3 in DNA: TGTGCCAGCAGTTCGACTCCCAGGGCAGAGACCCAGTGCTTC.

The V and J genes are TRBV12-3 or TRBV12-4 and TRBJ1-6, with TRBD1 identical over 10 bases. The V and J ends lost 4 bases and 14 bases, in that order; junction bases with no gene match: 8. This CDR3 contains 14 residues. The CDR3 loop is CASSSGQGGRTLHF. CDR3 DNA: TGTGCCAGCAGTTCCGGACAGGGGGGAAGGACCCTCCACTTT.

The V gene is TRBV12-3 or TRBV12-4, the J gene TRBJ1-5, with a possible D match to TRBD1 (5 bases). V was shortened by 1 base and J by 1 base, with 11 bases between the two germline ends. The CDR3 extends over 16 amino acids. CDR3: CASSLGGLRSNQPQHF. CDR3 DNA sequence: TGTGCCAGCAGTTTAGGGGGCCTTAGGAGCAATCAGCCCCAGCATTTT.

The V call is TRBV6-5, the J call TRBJ2-1; no clear D gene. V shed 6 bases and J shed 5 bases, with 11 bases lying between them. The CDR3 has 13 amino acids. The V gene's germline CDR1 is MNHEY and CDR2 SVGAGI. The CDR3 here is CASRYSVNNEQFF. CDR3 nucleotide sequence: TGTGCCAGCAGGTATTCCGTAAACAATGAGCAGTTCTTC.

The V call is TRBV6-1, the J call TRBJ1-1; D perhaps matches TRBD1 (5 bases). Deletions cut 4 bases from V and 1 base from J, with 10 bases between. This CDR3 is built from 14 residues. CDR1 MNHNS and CDR2 SASEGT come from the germline V gene. DNA for the CDR3: TGTGCCAGCAGTGTACGACAGAGGAACACTGAAGCTTTCTTT. The encoded protein is CASSVRQRNTEAFF.

This clonotype was observed a handful of times. The rearrangement joins TRBV2 to TRBJ2-3, with D unclear. Trimming pared 3 bases from V and 6 bases from J, leaving 16 bases between. CDR3 length: 15 residues. Germline CDR1 reads SNHLY; CDR2 reads FYNNEI. The CDR3 nucleotides are TGTGCCAGCAGTGATGGGTTCGGGCGGCGGGATACGCAGTATTTT. As protein: CASSDGFGRRDTQYF.

The chain links TRBV10-3 to TRBJ2-5, with 8 bases fitting TRBD2. The V segment lost 0 bases and the J segment 3 bases; nucleotides outside the gene matches: 15. The CDR3 is 19 amino acids. CDR1 and CDR2 (germline): ENHRY, SYGVKD. CDR3 protein: CAISESRRGLDLSKETQYF. The CDR3 nucleotides are TGTGCCATCAGTGAGTCGAGAAGGGGACTAGACCTATCCAAAGAGACCCAGTACTTC.